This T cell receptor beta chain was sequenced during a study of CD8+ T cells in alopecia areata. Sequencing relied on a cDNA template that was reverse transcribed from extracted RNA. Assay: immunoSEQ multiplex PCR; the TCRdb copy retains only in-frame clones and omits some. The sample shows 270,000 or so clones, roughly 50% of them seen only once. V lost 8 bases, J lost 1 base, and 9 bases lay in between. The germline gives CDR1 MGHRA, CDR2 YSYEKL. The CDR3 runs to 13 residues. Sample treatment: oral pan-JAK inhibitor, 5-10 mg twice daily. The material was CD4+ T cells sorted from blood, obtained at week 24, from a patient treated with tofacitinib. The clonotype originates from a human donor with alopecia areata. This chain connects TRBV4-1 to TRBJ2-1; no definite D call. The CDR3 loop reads CASRGLSYNEQFF. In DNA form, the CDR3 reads TGCGCCAGCCGAGGCCTATCCTACAATGAGCAGTTCTTC.